This section outlines one T cell receptor beta chain sequence together with its context. Its antigen is not known. This record comes from a study of long-term antiretroviral therapy in people with HIV. Sequencing relied on immunoSEQ assay v3.0, run at survey level. Measured with immunoSEQ multiplex PCR; TCRdb has only the in-frame clones, and not every one. The repertoire holds under 50,000 clones, with about nine tenths as singletons. General study points: Controls exceeded HIV repertoires in CDR3 length range. Upon ART, diversity increased but remained lower than transplant donor controls.

The CDR3 has 14 amino acids. Deletions cut 3 bases from V and 4 bases from J, with 12 bases between. Germline V lookup: CDR1 SEHNR, CDR2 FQNEAQ (reference sequence). V usage is TRBV7-9 and J usage is TRBJ1-2; D possibly corresponds to TRBD1 (6 bases). The clonotype was recovered from a woman in her forties or fifties with HIV. The sequenced sample was unsorted PBMCs, obtained 0.1 years before starting antiretroviral therapy. CDR3 in DNA: TGTGCCAGCAGCTTGAACAGGGATCCCTATGGCTACACCTTC. Its protein product is CASSLNRDPYGYTF.